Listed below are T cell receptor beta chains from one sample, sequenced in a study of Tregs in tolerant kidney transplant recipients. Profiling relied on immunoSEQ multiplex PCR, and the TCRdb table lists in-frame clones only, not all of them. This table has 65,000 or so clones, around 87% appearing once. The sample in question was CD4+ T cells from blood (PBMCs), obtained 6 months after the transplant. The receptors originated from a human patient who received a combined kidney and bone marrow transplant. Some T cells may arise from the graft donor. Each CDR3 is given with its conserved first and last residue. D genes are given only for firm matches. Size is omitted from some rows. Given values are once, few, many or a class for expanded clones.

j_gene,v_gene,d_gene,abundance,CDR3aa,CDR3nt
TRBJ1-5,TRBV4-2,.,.,CASSQSSDQPQHF,TGTGCCAGCAGCCAATCCTCCGATCAGCCCCAGCATTTT
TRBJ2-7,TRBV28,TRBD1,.,CASSKRTGGSYEQYF,TGTGCCAGCAGTAAAAGGACAGGGGGCAGCTACGAGCAGTACTTC
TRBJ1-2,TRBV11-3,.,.,CASSPRGTAGYGYTF,TGTGCCAGCAGCCCAAGAGGGACTGCTGGCTATGGCTACACCTTC
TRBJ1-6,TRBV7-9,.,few,CASSFTGESPLHF,TGTGCCAGCAGCTTCACGGGGGAATCACCCCTCCACTTT
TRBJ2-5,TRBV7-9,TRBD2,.,CASSLAGGDSGAQYF,TGTGCCAGCAGCTTAGCGGGAGGGGATTCTGGGGCCCAGTACTTC
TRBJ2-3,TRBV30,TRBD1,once,CAWSLGTGGTDTQYF,TGTGCCTGGAGTCTCGGGACAGGGGGGACAGATACGCAGTATTTT
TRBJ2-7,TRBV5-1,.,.,CASSLGGSDHEQYF,TGCGCCAGCAGCTTGGGGGGCTCAGATCACGAGCAGTACTTC
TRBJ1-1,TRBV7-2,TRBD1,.,CASSPFRGDTEAFF,TGTGCCAGCAGCCCGTTCAGGGGGGACACTGAAGCTTTCTTT
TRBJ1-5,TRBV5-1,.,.,CASSLGGSNNQPQHF,TGCGCCAGCAGCTTGGGCGGCAGCAACAATCAGCCCCAGCATTTT
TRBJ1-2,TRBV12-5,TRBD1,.,CASGLTGGNYGYTF,TGTGCTAGTGGTTTAACAGGGGGGAACTATGGCTACACCTTC
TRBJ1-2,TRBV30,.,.,CAWIDPSLTALGYGYTF,TGTGCCTGGATCGATCCTTCTTTGACAGCGCTTGGGTATGGCTACACCTTC
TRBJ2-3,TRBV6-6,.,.,CASSLRRGGTDTQYF,TGTGCCAGCAGTTTGCGGAGGGGCGGCACAGATACGCAGTATTTT
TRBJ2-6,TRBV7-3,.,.,CASSLANRDLSSGANVLTF,TGTGCCAGCAGCTTAGCCAACAGGGATCTGTCGTCTGGGGCCAACGTCCTGACTTTC
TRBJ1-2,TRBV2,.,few,CASSGQENYGYTF,TGTGCCAGCAGTGGACAGGAGAACTATGGCTACACCTTC
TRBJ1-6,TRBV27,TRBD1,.,CASSYLTGGSPLHF,TGTGCCAGCAGTTACCTGACAGGGGGTTCACCCCTCCACTTT
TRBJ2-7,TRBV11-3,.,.,CASTGTRSSYEQYF,TGTGCCAGCACCGGGACAAGAAGCTCCTACGAGCAGTACTTC
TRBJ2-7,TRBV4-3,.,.,CASSWTVGQDYEQYF,TGCGCCAGCAGCTGGACAGTAGGCCAAGACTACGAGCAGTACTTC
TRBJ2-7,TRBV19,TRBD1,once,CASSVGQGRSSYEQYF,TGTGCCAGTAGTGTCGGACAGGGGCGATCCTCCTACGAGCAGTACTTC
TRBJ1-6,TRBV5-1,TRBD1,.,CASSSWTGTNSPLHF,TGCGCCAGCAGCTCATGGACAGGCACTAATTCCCCCCTCCACTTT
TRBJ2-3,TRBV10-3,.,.,CAISESTNTDTQYF,TGTGCCATCAGTGAGTCAACAAACACAGATACGCAGTATTTT
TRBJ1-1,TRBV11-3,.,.,CASSLVGAPSTEAFF,TGTGCCAGCAGCTTAGTTGGGGCGCCGAGCACTGAAGCTTTCTTT
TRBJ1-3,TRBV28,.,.,CASSPGGAGPNTIYF,TGTGCCAGCAGCCCGGGGGGGGCGGGTCCAAACACCATATATTTT
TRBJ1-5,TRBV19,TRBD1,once,CATQGGRSNQPQHF,TGTGCCACCCAGGGGGGAAGAAGCAATCAGCCCCAGCATTTT
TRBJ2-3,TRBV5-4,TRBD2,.,CASSPGTSGGNTQYF,TGTGCCAGCAGCCCTGGGACTAGCGGGGGGAATACGCAGTATTTT
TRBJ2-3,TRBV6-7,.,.,CASSYRMTRNGTDTQYF,TGTGCCAGCAGTTACCGTATGACTAGGAACGGCACAGATACGCAGTATTTT
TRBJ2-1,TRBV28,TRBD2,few,CAIKLGGVSYNEQFF,TGTGCCATCAAACTGGGGGGGGTTTCCTACAATGAGCAGTTCTTC
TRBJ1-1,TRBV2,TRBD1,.,CASSAGDRAYSEAFF,TGTGCCAGCAGCGCTGGGGACAGGGCCTACTCTGAAGCTTTCTTT
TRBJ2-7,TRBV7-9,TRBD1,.,CASSLGGQERHEQYF,TGTGCCAGCAGCTTAGGGGGACAGGAGAGACACGAGCAGTACTTC
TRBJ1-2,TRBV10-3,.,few,CAIDSNYGYTF,TGTGCCATCGACAGTAACTATGGCTACACCTTC
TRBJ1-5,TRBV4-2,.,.,CASSQEALSNQPQHF,TGTGCCAGCAGCCAAGAGGCACTAAGCAATCAGCCCCAGCATTTT
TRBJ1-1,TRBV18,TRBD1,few,CASSPGTATEAFF,TGTGCCAGCTCACCAGGGACAGCGACTGAAGCTTTCTTT
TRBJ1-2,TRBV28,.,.,CASSFRGLLYGYTF,TGTGCCAGCAGTTTTAGGGGTCTCCTCTATGGCTACACCTTC
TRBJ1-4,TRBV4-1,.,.,CASSQELGGPPREKLFF,TGCGCCAGCAGCCAAGAACTCGGGGGACCTCCGCGTGAAAAACTGTTTTTT
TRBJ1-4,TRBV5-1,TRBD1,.,CASSSTPGQVNEKLFF,TGCGCCAGCAGCTCTACACCGGGACAGGTTAATGAAAAACTGTTTTTT
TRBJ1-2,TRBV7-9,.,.,CASSKDRFQNYGYTF,TGTGCCAGCAGCAAAGACAGGTTCCAAAACTATGGCTACACCTTC
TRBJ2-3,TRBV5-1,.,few,CASSLAPGSGTDTQYF,TGCGCCAGCAGCTTGGCACCGGGTTCAGGCACAGATACGCAGTATTTT
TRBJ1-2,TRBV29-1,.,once,CSVTRVGEEGYTF,TGCAGCGTAACCCGGGTGGGGGAGGAAGGCTACACCTTC
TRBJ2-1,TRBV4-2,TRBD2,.,CASRERGGLYEQFF,TGTGCCAGCAGGGAGCGGGGGGGTCTCTATGAGCAGTTCTTC
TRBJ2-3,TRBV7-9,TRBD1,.,CASSYRQGALDTQYF,TGTGCCAGCAGCTACCGACAGGGGGCTCTAGATACGCAGTATTTT
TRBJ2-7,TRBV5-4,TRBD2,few,CASSLVASGGAGEQYF,TGTGCCAGCAGCTTGGTAGCTAGCGGGGGGGCGGGAGAGCAGTACTTC
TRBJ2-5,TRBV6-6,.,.,CASSLRGVETQYF,TGTGCCAGCAGTTTGCGGGGAGTGGAGACCCAGTACTTC
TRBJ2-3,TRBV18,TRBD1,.,CASSFGQGATDTQYF,TGTGCCAGCTCATTTGGACAGGGGGCCACAGATACGCAGTATTTT
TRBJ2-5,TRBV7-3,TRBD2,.,CASSPYHLAGDMETQYF,TGTGCCAGCAGCCCCTACCATCTAGCGGGAGATATGGAGACCCAGTACTTC
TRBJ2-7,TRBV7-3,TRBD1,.,CASSLAGQGTYEQYF,TGTGCCAGCAGCTTAGCGGGACAGGGGACCTACGAGCAGTACTTC
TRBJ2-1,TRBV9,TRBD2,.,CASSKAGGSSYNEQFF,TGTGCCAGCAGCAAAGCGGGGGGGAGCTCCTACAATGAGCAGTTCTTC
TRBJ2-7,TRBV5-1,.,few,CASSLSGYEQYF,TGCGCCAGCAGCTTGTCAGGTTACGAGCAGTACTTC
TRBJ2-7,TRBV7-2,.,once,CASSLDQGRDEQYF,TGTGCCAGCAGCTTAGACCAGGGTCGGGACGAGCAGTACTTC